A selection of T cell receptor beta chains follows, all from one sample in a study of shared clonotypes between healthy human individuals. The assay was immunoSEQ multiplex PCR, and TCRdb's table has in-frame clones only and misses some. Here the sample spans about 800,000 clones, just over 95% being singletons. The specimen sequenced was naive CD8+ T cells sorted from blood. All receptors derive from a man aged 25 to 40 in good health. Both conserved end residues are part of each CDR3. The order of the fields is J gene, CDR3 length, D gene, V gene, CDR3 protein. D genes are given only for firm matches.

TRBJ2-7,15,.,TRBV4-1,CASSQRTGSSYEQYF
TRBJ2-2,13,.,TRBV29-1,CSVVNANTGELFF
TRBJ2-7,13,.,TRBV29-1,CSVALRGSYEQYF
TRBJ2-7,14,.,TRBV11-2,CASSSHSDTYEQYF
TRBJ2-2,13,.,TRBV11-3,CASRDTSTGELFF
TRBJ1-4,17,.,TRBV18,CASSPGPEGGPREKLFF
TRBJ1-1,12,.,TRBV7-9,CASSLDAGQAFF
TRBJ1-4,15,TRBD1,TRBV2,CASRTGGVANEKLFF
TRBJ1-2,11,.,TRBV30,CAWDGDDGYTF
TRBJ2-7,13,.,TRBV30,CAWSVLGVGEQYF
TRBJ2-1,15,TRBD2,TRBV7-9,CASSLAGLARDEQFF
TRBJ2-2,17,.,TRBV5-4,CASSLPGLPGDAGELFF
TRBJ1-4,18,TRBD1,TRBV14,CASSPGQGGEVMIEKLFF